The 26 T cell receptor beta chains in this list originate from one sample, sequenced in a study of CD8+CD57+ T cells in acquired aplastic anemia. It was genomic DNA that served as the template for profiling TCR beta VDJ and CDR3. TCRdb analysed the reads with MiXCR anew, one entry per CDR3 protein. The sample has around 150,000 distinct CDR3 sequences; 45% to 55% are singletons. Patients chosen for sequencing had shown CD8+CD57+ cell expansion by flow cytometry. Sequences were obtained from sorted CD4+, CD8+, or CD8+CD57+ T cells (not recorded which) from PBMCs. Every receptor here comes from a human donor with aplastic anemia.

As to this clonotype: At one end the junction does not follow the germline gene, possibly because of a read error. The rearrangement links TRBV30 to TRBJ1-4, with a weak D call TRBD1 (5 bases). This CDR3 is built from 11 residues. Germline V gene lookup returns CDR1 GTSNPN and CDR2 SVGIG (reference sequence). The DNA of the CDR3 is TGTGCCTGGAGGGGGCGGTGTCGAGGGGTTTTT. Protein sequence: CAWRGRCRGVF. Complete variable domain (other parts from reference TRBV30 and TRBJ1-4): SQTIHQWPATLVQPVGSPLSLECTVEGTSNPNLYWYRQAAGRGLQLLFYSVGIGQISSEVPQNLSASRPQDRQFILSSKKLLLSDSGFYLCAWRGRCRGVFGSGTQLSVL.

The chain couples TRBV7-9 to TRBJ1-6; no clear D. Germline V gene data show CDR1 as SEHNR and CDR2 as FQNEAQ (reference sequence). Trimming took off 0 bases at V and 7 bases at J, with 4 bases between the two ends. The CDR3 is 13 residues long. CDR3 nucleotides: TGTGCCAGCAGCTTAGCCGACAATTCACCCCTCCACTTT. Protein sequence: CASSLADNSPLHF.

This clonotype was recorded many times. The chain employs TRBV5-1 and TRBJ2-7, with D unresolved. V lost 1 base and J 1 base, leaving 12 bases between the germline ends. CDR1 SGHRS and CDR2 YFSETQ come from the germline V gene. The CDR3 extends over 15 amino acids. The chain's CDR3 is CASSLYVGSSYEQYF. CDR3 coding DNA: TGCGCCAGCAGCTTGTATGTAGGGTCTTCCTACGAGCAGTACTTC.

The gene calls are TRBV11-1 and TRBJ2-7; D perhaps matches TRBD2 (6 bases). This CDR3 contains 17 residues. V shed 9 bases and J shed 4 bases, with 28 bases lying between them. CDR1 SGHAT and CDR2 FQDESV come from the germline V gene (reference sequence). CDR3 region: CARADRRWNWGRYEQYF. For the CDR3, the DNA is TGTGCCAGGGCGGACCGCCGTTGGAACTGGGGGAGGTACGAGCAGTACTTC.

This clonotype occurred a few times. The CDR3 nucleotides are TGTGCCACCAGCAGAGATCCGGATTCTGGAAACACCATATATTTT. This gives the protein CATSRDPDSGNTIYF. The chain carries TRBV15 and TRBJ1-3; D not certain. Trimming cost V 0 bases and J 1 base, with 7 bases left between them. The length of the CDR3 is 15 residues. CDR1 LNHNV and CDR2 YYDKDF come from the germline V gene (reference sequence).

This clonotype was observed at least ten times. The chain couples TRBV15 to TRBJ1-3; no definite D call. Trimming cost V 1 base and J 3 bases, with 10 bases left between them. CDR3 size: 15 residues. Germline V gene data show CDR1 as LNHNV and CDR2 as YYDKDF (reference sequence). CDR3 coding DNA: TGTGCCACCAGCAGAGCCGAAATGGATGGAAACACCATATATTTT. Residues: CATSRAEMDGNTIYF.

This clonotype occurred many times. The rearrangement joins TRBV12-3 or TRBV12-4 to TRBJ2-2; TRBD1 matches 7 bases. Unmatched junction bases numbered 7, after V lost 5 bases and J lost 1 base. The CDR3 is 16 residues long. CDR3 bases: TGTGCCAGCAGTGTTGACAGGGTTTTGAACACCGGGGAGCTGTTTTTT. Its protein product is CASSVDRVLNTGELFF.

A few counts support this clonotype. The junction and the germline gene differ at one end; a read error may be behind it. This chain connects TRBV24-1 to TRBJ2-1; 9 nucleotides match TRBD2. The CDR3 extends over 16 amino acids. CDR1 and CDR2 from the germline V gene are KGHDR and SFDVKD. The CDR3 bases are TGCGCCACCGGGGAACTAGCGGGTGGACCGTACAATGAGCAGTTCTTC. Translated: CATGELAGGPYNEQFF.

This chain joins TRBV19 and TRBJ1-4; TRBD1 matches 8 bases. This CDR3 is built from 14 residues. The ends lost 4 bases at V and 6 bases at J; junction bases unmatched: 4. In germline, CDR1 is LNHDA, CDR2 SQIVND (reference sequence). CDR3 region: CASSNRGGDEKLFF. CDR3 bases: TGTGCCAGTAGTAACAGGGGGGGTGATGAAAAACTGTTTTTT.

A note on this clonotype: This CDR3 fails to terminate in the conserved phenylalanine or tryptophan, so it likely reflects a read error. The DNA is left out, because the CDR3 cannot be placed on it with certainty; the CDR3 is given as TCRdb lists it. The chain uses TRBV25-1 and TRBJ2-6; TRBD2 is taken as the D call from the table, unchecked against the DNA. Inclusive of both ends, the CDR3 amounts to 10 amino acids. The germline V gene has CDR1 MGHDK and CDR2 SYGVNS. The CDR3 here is CASSLAKVTL.

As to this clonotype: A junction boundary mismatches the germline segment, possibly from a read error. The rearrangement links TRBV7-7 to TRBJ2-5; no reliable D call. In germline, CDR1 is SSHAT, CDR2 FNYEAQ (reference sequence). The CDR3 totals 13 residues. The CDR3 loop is CASSYRDQETQYF. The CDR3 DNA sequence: TGTGCTAGCAGCTACAGAGACCAAGAGACCCAGTACTTC. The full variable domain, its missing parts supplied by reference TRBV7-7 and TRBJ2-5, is GAGVSQSPRYKVTKRGQDVTLRCDPISSHATLYWYQQALGQGPEFLTYFNYEAQPDKSGLPSDRFSAERPEGSISTLTIQRTEQRDSAMYRCASSYRDQETQYFGPGTRLLVL.

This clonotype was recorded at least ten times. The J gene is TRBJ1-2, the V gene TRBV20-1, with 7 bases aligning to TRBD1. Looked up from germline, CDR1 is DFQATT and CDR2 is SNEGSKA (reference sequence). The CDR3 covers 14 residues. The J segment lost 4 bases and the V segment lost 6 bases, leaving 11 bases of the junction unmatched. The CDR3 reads CSAGGRDSLYGYTF. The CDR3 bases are TGCAGTGCCGGGGGGCGGGACAGTCTCTATGGCTACACCTTC.

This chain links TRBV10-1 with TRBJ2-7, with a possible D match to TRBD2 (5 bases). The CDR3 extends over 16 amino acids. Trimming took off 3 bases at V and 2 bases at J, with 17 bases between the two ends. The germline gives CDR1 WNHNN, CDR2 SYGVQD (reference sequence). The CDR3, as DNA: TGCGCCAGCAGTGAATGGAGGCCCCAGAGGACCTACGAGCAGTACGTC. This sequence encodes CASSEWRPQRTYEQYV.

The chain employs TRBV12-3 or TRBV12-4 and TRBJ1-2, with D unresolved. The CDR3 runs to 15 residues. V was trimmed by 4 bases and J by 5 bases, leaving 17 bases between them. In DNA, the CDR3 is TGTGCCAGCAGTTCCGCCACCGGGCACCCATATGGCTACACCTTC. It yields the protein CASSSATGHPYGYTF.

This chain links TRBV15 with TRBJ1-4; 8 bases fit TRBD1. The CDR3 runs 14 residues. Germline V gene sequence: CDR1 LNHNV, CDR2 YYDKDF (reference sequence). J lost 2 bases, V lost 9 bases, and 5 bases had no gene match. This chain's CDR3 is CATGQGATNEKLFF. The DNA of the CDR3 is TGTGCCACTGGTCAGGGGGCGACTAATGAAAAACTGTTTTTT.

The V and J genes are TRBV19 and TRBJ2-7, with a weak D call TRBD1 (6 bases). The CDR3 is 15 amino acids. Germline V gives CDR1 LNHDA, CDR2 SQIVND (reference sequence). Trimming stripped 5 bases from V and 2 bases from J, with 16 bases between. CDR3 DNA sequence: TGTGCCAGTAGTCCCAGACAGGATCCAACCTACGAGCAGTACTTC. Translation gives CASSPRQDPTYEQYF.

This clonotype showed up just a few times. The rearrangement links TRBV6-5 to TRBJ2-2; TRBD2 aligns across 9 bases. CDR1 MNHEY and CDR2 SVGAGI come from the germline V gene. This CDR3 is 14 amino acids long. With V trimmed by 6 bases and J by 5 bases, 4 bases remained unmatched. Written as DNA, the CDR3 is TGTGCCAGCAGCTATACTAGCGGGACCGGGGAGCTGTTTTTT. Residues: CASSYTSGTGELFF.

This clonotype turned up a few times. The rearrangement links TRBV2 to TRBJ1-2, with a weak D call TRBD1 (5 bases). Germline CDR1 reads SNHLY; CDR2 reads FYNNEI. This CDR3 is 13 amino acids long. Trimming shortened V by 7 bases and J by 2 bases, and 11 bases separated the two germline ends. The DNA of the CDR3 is TGTGCCAGCACGTCTGGGACGAACTATGGCTACACCTTC. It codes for CASTSGTNYGYTF.

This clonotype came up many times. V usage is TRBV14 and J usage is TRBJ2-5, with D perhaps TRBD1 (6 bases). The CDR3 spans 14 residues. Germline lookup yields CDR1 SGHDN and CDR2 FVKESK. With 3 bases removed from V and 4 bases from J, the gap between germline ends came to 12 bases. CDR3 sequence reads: CASSQTRRGETQYF. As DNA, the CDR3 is TGTGCCAGCAGCCAGACTCGCAGGGGAGAGACCCAGTACTTC.

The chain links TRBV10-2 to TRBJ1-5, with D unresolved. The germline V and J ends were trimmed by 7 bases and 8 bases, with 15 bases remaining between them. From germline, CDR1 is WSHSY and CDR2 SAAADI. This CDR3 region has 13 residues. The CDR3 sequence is CASTGRGTEPQHF. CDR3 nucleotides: TGCGCCAGCACCGGTCGGGGTACGGAGCCCCAGCATTTT.

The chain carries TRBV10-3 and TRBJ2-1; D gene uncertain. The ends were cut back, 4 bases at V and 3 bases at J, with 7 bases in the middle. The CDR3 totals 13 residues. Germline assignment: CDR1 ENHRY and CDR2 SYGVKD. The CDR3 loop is CAISGKYYNEQFF. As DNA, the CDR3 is TGTGCCATCAGTGGGAAATACTACAATGAGCAGTTCTTC.

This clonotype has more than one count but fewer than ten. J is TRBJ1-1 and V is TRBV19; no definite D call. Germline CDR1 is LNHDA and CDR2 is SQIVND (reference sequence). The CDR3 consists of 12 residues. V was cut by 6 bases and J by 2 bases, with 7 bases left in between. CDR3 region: CASSYINTEAFF. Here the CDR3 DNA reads TGTGCCAGTAGCTATATTAACACTGAAGCTTTCTTT.

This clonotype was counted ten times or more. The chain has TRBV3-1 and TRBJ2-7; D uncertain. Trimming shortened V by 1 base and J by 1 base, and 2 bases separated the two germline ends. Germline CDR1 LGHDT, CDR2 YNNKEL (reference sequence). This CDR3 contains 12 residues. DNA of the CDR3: TGTGCCAGCAGCCAAGGATCCTACGAGCAGTACTTC. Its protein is CASSQGSYEQYF.

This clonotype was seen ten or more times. The CDR3 region has the DNA TGCGCCAGCAGCCGGTTCACAGGGGGCAATCAGCCCCAGCATTTT. It is translated as CASSRFTGGNQPQHF. The chain couples TRBV4-1 to TRBJ1-5; 7 bases line up with TRBD1. Germline loops: CDR1 MGHRA, CDR2 YSYEKL. V lost 4 bases to trimming and J lost 2 bases; unmatched junction nucleotides: 5. The CDR3 has 15 amino acids.

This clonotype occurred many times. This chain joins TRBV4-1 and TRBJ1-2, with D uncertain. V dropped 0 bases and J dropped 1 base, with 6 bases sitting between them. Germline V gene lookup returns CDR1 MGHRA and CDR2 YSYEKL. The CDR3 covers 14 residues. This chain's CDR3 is CASSQENSNYGYTF. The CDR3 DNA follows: TGCGCCAGCAGCCAAGAAAACAGTAACTATGGCTACACCTTC.

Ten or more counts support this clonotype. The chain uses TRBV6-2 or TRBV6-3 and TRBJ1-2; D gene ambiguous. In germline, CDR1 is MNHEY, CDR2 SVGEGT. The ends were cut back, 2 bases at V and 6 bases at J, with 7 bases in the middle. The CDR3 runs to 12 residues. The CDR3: CASSYGQDGYTF. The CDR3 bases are TGTGCCAGCAGTTACGGCCAGGATGGCTACACCTTC.